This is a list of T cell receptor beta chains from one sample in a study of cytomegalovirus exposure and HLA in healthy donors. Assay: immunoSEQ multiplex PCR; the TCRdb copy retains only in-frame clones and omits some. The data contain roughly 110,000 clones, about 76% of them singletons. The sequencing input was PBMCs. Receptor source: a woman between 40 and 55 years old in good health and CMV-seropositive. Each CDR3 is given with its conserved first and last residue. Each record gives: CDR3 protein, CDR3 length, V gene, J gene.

CDR3 protein: CASIREWSTEAFF
CDR3 length: 13
V gene: TRBV7-9
J gene: TRBJ1-1

CDR3 protein: CASSLGSTEKTQYF
CDR3 length: 14
V gene: TRBV5-1
J gene: TRBJ2-3

CDR3 protein: CASSAAGGYEQYF
CDR3 length: 13
V gene: TRBV27
J gene: TRBJ2-7

CDR3 protein: CASSSFFSETASYGYTF
CDR3 length: 17
V gene: TRBV5-1
J gene: TRBJ1-2

CDR3 protein: CASRGENNYGYTF
CDR3 length: 13
V gene: TRBV6-5
J gene: TRBJ1-2

CDR3 protein: CAWRGGLNQPQHF
CDR3 length: 13
V gene: TRBV30
J gene: TRBJ1-5

CDR3 protein: CASSRHSIIEKLFF
CDR3 length: 14
V gene: TRBV19
J gene: TRBJ1-4

CDR3 protein: CASGPGHQRGNTIYF
CDR3 length: 15
V gene: TRBV12-5
J gene: TRBJ1-3

CDR3 protein: CASTLGAPNQPQHF
CDR3 length: 14
V gene: TRBV2
J gene: TRBJ1-5

CDR3 protein: CASSDQGGNSYNEQFF
CDR3 length: 16
V gene: TRBV6-4
J gene: TRBJ2-1

CDR3 protein: CASSNRLAQETQYF
CDR3 length: 14
V gene: TRBV7-2
J gene: TRBJ2-5

CDR3 protein: CASSRGQPTNEKLFF
CDR3 length: 15
V gene: TRBV7-2
J gene: TRBJ1-4

CDR3 protein: CASSLVEGRGYGYTF
CDR3 length: 15
V gene: TRBV7-2
J gene: TRBJ1-2

CDR3 protein: CASSQDSANQPQHF
CDR3 length: 14
V gene: TRBV4-1
J gene: TRBJ1-5

CDR3 protein: CASSPRAGGFYEQYF
CDR3 length: 15
V gene: TRBV5-6
J gene: TRBJ2-7

CDR3 protein: CASTGQGDEKLFF
CDR3 length: 13
V gene: TRBV27
J gene: TRBJ1-4

CDR3 protein: CASSLAGIGGSGYTF
CDR3 length: 15
V gene: TRBV5-1
J gene: TRBJ1-2

CDR3 protein: CASSLWQGIGSNQPQHF
CDR3 length: 17
V gene: TRBV27
J gene: TRBJ1-5

CDR3 protein: CASSQPRDREYSNQPQHF
CDR3 length: 18
V gene: TRBV23-1
J gene: TRBJ1-5

CDR3 protein: CASSLTTGGAFF
CDR3 length: 12
V gene: TRBV5-7
J gene: TRBJ1-1

CDR3 protein: CASSPRRRAGANVLTF
CDR3 length: 16
V gene: TRBV7-2
J gene: TRBJ2-6

CDR3 protein: CASSLPLGQITGNTIYF
CDR3 length: 17
V gene: TRBV28
J gene: TRBJ1-3

CDR3 protein: CASRKGQGVSYEQYF
CDR3 length: 15
V gene: TRBV6-1
J gene: TRBJ2-7

CDR3 protein: CAWAGGATEAFF
CDR3 length: 12
V gene: TRBV30
J gene: TRBJ1-1

CDR3 protein: CAIGERGATAGEQYF
CDR3 length: 15
V gene: TRBV6-6
J gene: TRBJ2-7

CDR3 protein: CASSLRTSGEATQYF
CDR3 length: 15
V gene: TRBV5-4
J gene: TRBJ2-5

CDR3 protein: CASSYTPWLKNYGYTF
CDR3 length: 16
V gene: TRBV6-5
J gene: TRBJ1-2

CDR3 protein: CASSDGAGLAGPQETQYF
CDR3 length: 18
V gene: TRBV10-1
J gene: TRBJ2-5

CDR3 protein: CASSLGRFNEQFF
CDR3 length: 13
V gene: TRBV5-1
J gene: TRBJ2-1

CDR3 protein: CASRDLDTIYF
CDR3 length: 11
V gene: TRBV27
J gene: TRBJ1-3

CDR3 protein: CASGPQGNEKLFF
CDR3 length: 13
V gene: TRBV12-5
J gene: TRBJ1-4